This TCR beta chain was identified in a study of blood T cell repertoires in COVID-19. At the level of the study: The cDNA or gDNA used as material had been derived from T cells, B-cell-depleted T cells, or PBMCs.

Trimming cost V 3 bases and J 9 bases, with 10 bases left between them. Germline-derived CDR1 and CDR2 are KGHDR and SFDVKD. This CDR3 is built from 12 residues. Original methodology: The authors estimated nucleated cell counts from reference gene primer amplification. The method was immunoSEQ multiplex PCR; TCRdb's version includes in-frame clones alone and lacks a portion of them. That table is the source of V, J and clone size, and D and trimming were worked out from the DNA. The repertoire holds some 200,000 clones, around 87% seen once, with 7.2% in the top ten. The V gene is TRBV24-1, the J gene TRBJ1-1, with a possible D match to TRBD1 (6 bases). The TCR sequence derives from a man aged 30 to 45 in a cohort exposed to, infected with or recovered from COVID-19 (not recorded which). The sample consisted of PBMCs or T cells enriched from blood (not recorded which). CDR3 nucleotides: TGTGCCACCAGTGATACGGACAGAAAAGCTTTCTTT. Protein product: CATSDTDRKAFF.